This T cell receptor beta chain was retrieved from a study of T cells in localized non-small cell lung cancer. The method was immunoSEQ multiplex PCR; TCRdb's version includes in-frame clones alone and lacks a portion of them. This table has 12,000 or so clones, around 83% appearing once. This clone was seen just once. This clonotype was obtained from a male donor aged 60 or over with stage I lung adenocarcinoma. The sequences come from peripheral blood, collected before any cancer treatment.

The DNA of the CDR3 is TGTGCCAGCAGCCTCAGGGGCGGCTACAATGAGCAGTTCTTC. It specifies CASSLRGGYNEQFF. The J gene is TRBJ2-1, the V gene TRBV11-3; D is perhaps TRBD1 (6 bases). V lost 5 bases, J lost 3 bases, and 11 bases lay in between. Germline lookup yields CDR1 SGHNT and CDR2 YENEEA. The length of the CDR3 is 14 residues.